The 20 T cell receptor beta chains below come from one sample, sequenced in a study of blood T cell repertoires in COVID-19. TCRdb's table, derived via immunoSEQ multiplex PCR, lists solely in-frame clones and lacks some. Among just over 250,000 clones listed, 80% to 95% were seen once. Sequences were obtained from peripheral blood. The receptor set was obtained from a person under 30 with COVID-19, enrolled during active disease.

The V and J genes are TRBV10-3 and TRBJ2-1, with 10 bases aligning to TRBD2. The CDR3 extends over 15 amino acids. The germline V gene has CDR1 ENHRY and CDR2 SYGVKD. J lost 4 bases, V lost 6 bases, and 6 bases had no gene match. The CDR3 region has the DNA TGTGCCATCAGCCCTAGCGGGAGTAAGTACAATGAGCAGTTCTTC. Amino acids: CAISPSGSKYNEQFF.

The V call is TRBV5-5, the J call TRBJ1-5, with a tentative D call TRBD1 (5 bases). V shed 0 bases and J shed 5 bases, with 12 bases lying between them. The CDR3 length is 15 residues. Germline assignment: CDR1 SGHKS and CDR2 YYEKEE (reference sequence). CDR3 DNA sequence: TGTGCCAGCAGCTTGGCGGGGGGATTGGATCAGCCCCAGCATTTT. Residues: CASSLAGGLDQPQHF.

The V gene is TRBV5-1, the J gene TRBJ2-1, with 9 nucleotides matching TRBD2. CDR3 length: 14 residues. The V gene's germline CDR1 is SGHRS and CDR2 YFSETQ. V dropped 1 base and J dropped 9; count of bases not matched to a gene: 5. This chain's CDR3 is CASSLSGLAGEQFF. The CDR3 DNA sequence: TGCGCCAGCAGCTTGTCGGGACTAGCAGGTGAGCAGTTCTTC.

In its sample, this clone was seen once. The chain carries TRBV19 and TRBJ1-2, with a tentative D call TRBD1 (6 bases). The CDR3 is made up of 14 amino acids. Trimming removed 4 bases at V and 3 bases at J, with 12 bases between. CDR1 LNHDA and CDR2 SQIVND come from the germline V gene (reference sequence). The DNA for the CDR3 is TGTGCCAGTAGTACCCTGGACAGCTACTATGGCTACACCTTC. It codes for CASSTLDSYYGYTF. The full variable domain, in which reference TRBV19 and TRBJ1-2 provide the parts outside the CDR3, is DGGITQSPKYLFRKEGQNVTLSCEQNLNHDAMYWYRQDPGQGLRLIYYSQIVNDFQKGDIAEGYSVSREKKESFPLTVTSAQKNPTAFYLCASSTLDSYYGYTFGSGTRLTVV.

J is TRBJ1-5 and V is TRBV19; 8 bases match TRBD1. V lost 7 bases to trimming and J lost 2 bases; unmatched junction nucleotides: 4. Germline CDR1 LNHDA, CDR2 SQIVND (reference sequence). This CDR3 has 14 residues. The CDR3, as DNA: TGTGCCAGTATCCAGACAGGGGGCAATCAGCCCCAGCATTTT. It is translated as CASIQTGGNQPQHF.

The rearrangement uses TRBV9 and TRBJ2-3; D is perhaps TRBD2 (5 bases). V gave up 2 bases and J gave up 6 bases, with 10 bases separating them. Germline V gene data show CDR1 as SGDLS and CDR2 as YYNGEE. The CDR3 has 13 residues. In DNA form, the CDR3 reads TGTGCCAGCAGCGTTTCTTGGAGGGATACGCAGTATTTT. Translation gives CASSVSWRDTQYF.

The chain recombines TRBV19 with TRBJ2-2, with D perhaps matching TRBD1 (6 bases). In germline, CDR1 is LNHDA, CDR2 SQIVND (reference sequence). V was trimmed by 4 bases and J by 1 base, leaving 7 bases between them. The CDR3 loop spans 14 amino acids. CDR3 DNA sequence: TGTGCCAGTAGTAAGGGACAGAACACCGGGGAGCTGTTTTTT. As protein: CASSKGQNTGELFF.

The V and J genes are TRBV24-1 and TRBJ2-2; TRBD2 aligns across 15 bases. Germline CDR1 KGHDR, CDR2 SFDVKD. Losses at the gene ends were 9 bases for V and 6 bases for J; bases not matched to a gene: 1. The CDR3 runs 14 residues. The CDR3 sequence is CATGLAGGAGELFF. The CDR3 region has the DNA TGTGCCACCGGACTAGCGGGAGGGGCCGGGGAGCTGTTTTTT.

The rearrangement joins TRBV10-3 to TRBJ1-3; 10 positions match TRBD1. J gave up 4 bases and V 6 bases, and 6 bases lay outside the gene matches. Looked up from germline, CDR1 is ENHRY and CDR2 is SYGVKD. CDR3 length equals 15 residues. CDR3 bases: TGTGCCATCAGGGACGACAGGGGGCCAGGAAACACCATATATTTT. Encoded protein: CAIRDDRGPGNTIYF.

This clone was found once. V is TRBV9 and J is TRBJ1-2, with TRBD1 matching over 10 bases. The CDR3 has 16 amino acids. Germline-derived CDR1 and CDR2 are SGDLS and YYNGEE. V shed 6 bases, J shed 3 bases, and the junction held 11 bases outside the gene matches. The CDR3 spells CASTPGTGVMDYGYTF. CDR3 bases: TGTGCCAGCACCCCGGGGACAGGGGTAATGGACTATGGCTACACCTTC.

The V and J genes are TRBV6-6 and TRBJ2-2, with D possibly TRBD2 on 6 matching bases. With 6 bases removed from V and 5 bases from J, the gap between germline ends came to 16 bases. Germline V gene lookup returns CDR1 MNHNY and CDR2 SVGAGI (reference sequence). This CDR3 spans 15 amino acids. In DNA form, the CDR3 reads TGTGCCAGCAGAACCGGGACTTTGACGACCGGGGAGCTGTTTTTT. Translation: CASRTGTLTTGELFF.

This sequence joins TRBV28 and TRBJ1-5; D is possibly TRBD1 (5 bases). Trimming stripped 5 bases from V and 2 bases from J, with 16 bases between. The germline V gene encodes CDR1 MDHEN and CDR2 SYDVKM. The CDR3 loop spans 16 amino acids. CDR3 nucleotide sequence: TGTGCCAGCAGTAAGCCCGGGAGGGGAGGCAATCAGCCCCAGCATTTT. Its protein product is CASSKPGRGGNQPQHF.

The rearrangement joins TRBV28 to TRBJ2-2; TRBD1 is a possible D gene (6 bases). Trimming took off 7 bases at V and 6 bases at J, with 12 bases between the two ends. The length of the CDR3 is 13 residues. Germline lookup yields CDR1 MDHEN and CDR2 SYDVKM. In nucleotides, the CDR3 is TGTGCCAGCACCCTATGGGGGCCCGGGGAGCTGTTTTTT. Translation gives CASTLWGPGELFF.

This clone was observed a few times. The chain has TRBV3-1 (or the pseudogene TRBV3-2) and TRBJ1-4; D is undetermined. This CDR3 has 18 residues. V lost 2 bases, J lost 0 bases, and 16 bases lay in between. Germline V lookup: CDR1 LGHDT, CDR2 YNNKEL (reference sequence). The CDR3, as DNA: TGTGCCAGCAGCCAACCGATGCGGGTGGGCGCAACTAATGAAAAACTGTTTTTT. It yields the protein CASSQPMRVGATNEKLFF.

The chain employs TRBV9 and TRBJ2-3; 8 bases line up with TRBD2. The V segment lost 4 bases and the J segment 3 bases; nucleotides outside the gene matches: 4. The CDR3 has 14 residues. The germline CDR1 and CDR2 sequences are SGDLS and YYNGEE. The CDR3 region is CASSSGSGTDTQYF. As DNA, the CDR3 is TGTGCCAGCAGCAGCGGGAGTGGAACAGATACGCAGTATTTT.

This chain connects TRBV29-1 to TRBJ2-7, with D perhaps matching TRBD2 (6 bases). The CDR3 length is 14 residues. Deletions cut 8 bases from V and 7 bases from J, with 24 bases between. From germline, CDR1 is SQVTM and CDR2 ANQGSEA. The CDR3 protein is CSTRTGDSIREQYF. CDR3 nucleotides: TGCAGCACCAGAACGGGGGACTCTATCCGGGAGCAGTACTTC.

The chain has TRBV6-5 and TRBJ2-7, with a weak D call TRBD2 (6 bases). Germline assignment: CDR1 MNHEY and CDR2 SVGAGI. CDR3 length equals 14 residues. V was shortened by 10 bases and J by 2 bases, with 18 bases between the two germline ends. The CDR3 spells CATRVGLNTYEQYF. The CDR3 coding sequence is TGTGCCACCCGCGTCGGACTAAACACCTACGAGCAGTACTTC.

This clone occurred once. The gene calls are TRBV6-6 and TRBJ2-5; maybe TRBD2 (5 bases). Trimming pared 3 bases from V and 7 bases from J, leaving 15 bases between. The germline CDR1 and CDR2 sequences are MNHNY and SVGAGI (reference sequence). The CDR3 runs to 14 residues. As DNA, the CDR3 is TGTGCCAGCAGTTATCCTCGCCTTGGAGGGACCCAGTACTTC. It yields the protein CASSYPRLGGTQYF.

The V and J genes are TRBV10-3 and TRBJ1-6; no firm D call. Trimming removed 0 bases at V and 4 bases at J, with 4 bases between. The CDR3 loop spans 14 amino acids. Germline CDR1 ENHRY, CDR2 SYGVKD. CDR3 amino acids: CAISESAYNSPLHF. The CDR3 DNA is TGTGCCATCAGTGAGTCCGCGTATAATTCACCCCTCCACTTT.

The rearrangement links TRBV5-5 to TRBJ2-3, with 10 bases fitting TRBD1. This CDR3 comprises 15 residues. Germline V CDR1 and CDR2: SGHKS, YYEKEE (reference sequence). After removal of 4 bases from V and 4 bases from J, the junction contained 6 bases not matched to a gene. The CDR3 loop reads CASSGQGGLSDTQYF. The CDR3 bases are TGTGCCAGCAGCGGACAGGGGGGTTTGTCAGATACGCAGTATTTT. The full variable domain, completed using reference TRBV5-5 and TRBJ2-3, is DAGVTQSPTHLIKTRGQQVTLRCSPISGHKSVSWYQQVLGQGPQFIFQYYEKEERGRGNFPDRFSARQFPNYSSELNVNALLLGDSALYLCASSGQGGLSDTQYFGPGTRLTVL.